One sample yielded the 12 T cell receptor beta chains listed below, sequenced in a study of blood T cells in healthy people across ages. Together with a sample-barcoded 5' primer, a J-beta primer mix was included in a second PCR lasting 7 to 11 cycles. MiXCR was run by TCRdb on the 5' RACE reads, yielding one entry per CDR3 protein. Among about 780,000 distinct CDR3 sequences listed, about half were seen once. Sequencing input: blood. The receptors stem from an elderly man in good health.

The V and J genes are TRBV19 and TRBJ2-1, with 12 bases that match TRBD2. The V gene end was trimmed by 4 bases and the J gene end by 4 bases; junction bases not matched to a gene: 2. The CDR3 loop spans 15 amino acids. Germline V gives CDR1 LNHDA, CDR2 SQIVND (reference sequence). The CDR3 DNA is TGTGCCAGTAGTAACGGACTAGCGGGGTACAATGAGCAGTTCTTC. Translation gives CASSNGLAGYNEQFF.

A remark on this clonotype: This sequence may be a read error, since a much larger clone differs from it by one base. This chain uses TRBV10-3 with TRBJ2-1, with D unclear. Germline V gives CDR1 ENHRY, CDR2 SYGVKD. The CDR3 is 15 amino acids. The V gene lost 2 bases and the J gene lost 6 bases, with 14 bases spanning the gap. The CDR3, as DNA: TGTGCCATCAGTGAGGCTACGGCTATCCCCAATGAGCAGTTCTTC. Protein: CAISEATAIPNEQFF.

This clonotype appeared a few times. The V call is TRBV11-3, the J call TRBJ2-3; TRBD1 agrees at 8 bases. The CDR3 extends over 14 amino acids. Losses at the gene ends were 7 bases for V and 1 base for J; bases not matched to a gene: 4. Germline loops: CDR1 SGHNT, CDR2 YENEEA. The CDR3 spells CASTGQGRTDTQYF. The DNA of the CDR3 is TGTGCCAGCACTGGACAGGGACGCACAGATACGCAGTATTTT. Combining the CDR3 with reference TRBV11-3 and TRBJ2-3 gives the whole variable domain EAGVVQSPRYKIIEKKQPVAFWCNPISGHNTLYWYLQNLGQGPELLIRYENEEAVDDSQLPKDRFSAERLKGVDSTLKIQPAELGDSAVYLCASTGQGRTDTQYFGPGTRLTVL.

The chain has TRBV2 and TRBJ2-5; TRBD1 matches 10 bases. The J call may be mistaken, given a closer DNA end match to TRBJ2-7. The CDR3 loop spans 14 amino acids. Germline V gene lookup returns CDR1 SNHLY and CDR2 FYNNEI. The CDR3 nucleotides are TGTGCCAGCAGTGAACAGGGACAGGGGCGCGAGCAGTACTTC. Protein sequence: CASSEQGQGREQYF.

This clonotype occurred many times. This rearrangement joins TRBV20-1 to TRBJ2-1; D perhaps matches TRBD2 (5 bases). The germline CDR1 and CDR2 sequences are DFQATT and SNEGSKA (reference sequence). V was shortened by 5 bases and J by 7 bases, with 18 bases between the two germline ends. The CDR3 length is 14 residues. Here the CDR3 reads CSAVAEIGVNEQFF. The CDR3 DNA is TGCAGTGCTGTCGCGGAGATCGGGGTGAATGAGCAGTTCTTC.

V usage is TRBV7-2 and J usage is TRBJ1-6; 9 bases are a match to TRBD1. The V gene end was trimmed by 2 bases and the J gene end by 5 bases; junction bases not matched to a gene: 16. This CDR3 region has 20 residues. From germline, CDR1 is SGHTA and CDR2 FQGNSA. The CDR3 reads CASSLSLQGARTFDNSPLHF. CDR3 nucleotides: TGTGCCAGCAGCTTATCTCTACAGGGGGCGCGGACGTTCGATAATTCACCCCTCCACTTT.

The CDR3 DNA reads TGTGCCAGCAGGACGAAGGACATTCAGTACTTC. Residues: CASRTKDIQYF. This chain uses TRBV6-5 with TRBJ2-4, with D uncertain. The CDR3 spans 11 residues. The V gene's germline CDR1 is MNHEY and CDR2 SVGAGI. Trimming cost V 6 bases and J 8 bases, with 8 bases left between them.

V gene TRBV29-1 combines with J gene TRBJ1-1; 9 nucleotides match TRBD1. This CDR3 is 14 amino acids long. The V segment lost 8 bases and the J segment 2 bases; nucleotides outside the gene matches: 9. Germline V gene lookup returns CDR1 SQVTM and CDR2 ANQGSEA. The CDR3 sequence is CSIRPGQGNTEAFF. The CDR3 nucleotides are TGCAGCATTCGACCGGGACAGGGAAACACTGAAGCTTTCTTT.

This clonotype was counted only a few times. The chain is built from TRBV7-2 and TRBJ2-7, with TRBD2 matching 8 bases. V was clipped by 5 bases and J by 2 bases; unmatched bases: 11. CDR3 length: 16 residues. The germline CDR1 and CDR2 sequences are SGHTA and FQGNSA. CDR3 loop: CASSLRSGGRTYEQYF. CDR3 in DNA: TGTGCCAGCAGCCTCCGGTCGGGAGGGAGAACCTACGAGCAGTACTTC.

The genes are TRBV20-1 and TRBJ1-2; D might be TRBD1 (6 bases). The CDR3 has 14 amino acids. The V end was cut by 0 bases, the J end by 8 bases, with 16 bases between. CDR1 is DFQATT and CDR2 is SNEGSKA in the germline V gene (reference sequence). The CDR3 protein is CSAREPRGLSGYTF. DNA of the CDR3: TGCAGTGCTAGAGAACCCAGGGGATTGAGCGGCTACACCTTC.

This rearrangement joins TRBV5-1 to TRBJ2-7; D is perhaps TRBD2 (8 bases). This CDR3 is built from 17 residues. V was trimmed by 4 bases and J by 8 bases, leaving 28 bases between them. CDR1 is SGHRS, CDR2 YFSETQ, per germline. This CDR3 is CASSVGTAPRGTRQQYF. The CDR3, as DNA: TGCGCCAGCAGCGTTGGGACCGCACCCAGGGGGACTAGACAGCAGTACTTC. Full variable domain (rest looked up from reference TRBV5-1 and TRBJ2-7): KAGVTQTPRYLIKTRGQQVTLSCSPISGHRSVSWYQQTPGQGLQFLFEYFSETQRNKGNFPGRFSGRQFSNSRSEMNVSTLELGDSALYLCASSVGTAPRGTRQQYFGPGTRLTVT.

This clonotype showed up just a few times. The CDR3 is CASSVVRENTEAFF. CDR3 bases: TGTGCCAGCAGCGTAGTTAGGGAAAACACTGAAGCTTTCTTT. The chain uses TRBV9 and TRBJ1-1; the D is unclear. The CDR3 contains 14 residues. The V end was cut by 0 bases, the J end by 2 bases, with 8 bases between. Per germline, CDR1 SGDLS and CDR2 YYNGEE.